The 9 T cell receptor beta chains below all came from one sample that was sequenced in a study of identical twins. TCRdb analysed the 5' RACE reads with MiXCR anew, one entry per CDR3 protein. This table has 450,000 or so distinct CDR3 sequences, around 24% appearing once. The same data also contributed to another study, on T cells expressing NK-cell markers.

The material sequenced was CD4+ T cells sorted from blood. The origin of the receptors is a young woman in good health.

This rearrangement joins TRBV3-1 to TRBJ2-3; 8 bases are shared with TRBD2. V lost 2 bases to trimming and J lost 6 bases; unmatched junction nucleotides: 4. Germline V gives CDR1 LGHDT, CDR2 YNNKEL (reference sequence). The CDR3 has 14 amino acids. CDR3 DNA sequence: TGTGCCAGCAGCCAACGGGGGGGCTCGGATACGCAGTATTTT. Its translation is CASSQRGGSDTQYF.

In its sample, this clonotype was seen a few times. This sequence joins TRBV7-9 and TRBJ2-2; 7 nucleotides agree with TRBD1. The CDR3 contains 17 residues. Germline CDR1 SEHNR, CDR2 FQNEAQ (reference sequence). With 5 bases clipped from V and 2 bases from J, the junction kept 11 bases outside the gene matches. DNA of the CDR3: TGTGCCAGCAGCCTACGTCCGGGACAGAATAACACCGGGGAGCTGTTTTTT. Translating it yields CASSLRPGQNNTGELFF. The full variable domain, rest sourced from reference TRBV7-9 and TRBJ2-2, is DTGVSQNPRHKITKRGQNVTFRCDPISEHNRLYWYRQTLGQGPEFLTYFQNEAQLEKSRLLSDRFSAERPKGSFSTLEIQRTEQGDSAMYLCASSLRPGQNNTGELFFGEGSRLTVL.

This clonotype occurred a few times. The CDR3 DNA sequence: TGCAGTGCTAGACAGTCCTACGAGCAGTACTTC. This translates into CSARQSYEQYF. The chain recombines TRBV20-1 with TRBJ2-7; the D is unclear. V lost 2 bases and J 1 base, leaving 3 bases between the germline ends. Germline V gives CDR1 DFQATT, CDR2 SNEGSKA (reference sequence). The CDR3 runs 11 residues.

The chain links TRBV10-3 to TRBJ2-5; the D is unclear. Trimming cost V 7 bases and J 5 bases, with 14 bases left between them. The CDR3 runs to 13 residues. CDR1 is ENHRY, CDR2 SYGVKD, per germline. DNA of the CDR3: TGTGCCATCAAAGCAGCCCCACTGGAGACCCAGTACTTC. Amino acid sequence: CAIKAAPLETQYF.

This chain links TRBV7-3 with TRBJ1-2; 9 positions match TRBD1. Germline V gene lookup returns CDR1 SGHTA and CDR2 FQGTGA. This CDR3 region has 15 residues. With 5 bases clipped from V and 6 bases from J, the junction kept 10 bases outside the gene matches. In DNA form, the CDR3 reads TGTGCCAGCAGCGCCGGACAGGGGCGCGCTAATGGCTACACCTTC. Its translation is CASSAGQGRANGYTF.

This chain uses TRBV6-1 with TRBJ2-3, with D possibly being TRBD1 (5 bases). Deletions cut 5 bases from V and 1 base from J, with 13 bases between. Germline V gene data show CDR1 as MNHNS and CDR2 as SASEGT. The CDR3 runs 15 residues. The CDR3 DNA is TGTGCCAGCAGTCTCCGACAGACTCGCACAGATACGCAGTATTTT. This gives the protein CASSLRQTRTDTQYF.

The chain joins TRBV7-9 to TRBJ2-2, with D possibly matching TRBD1 (6 bases). The CDR3 extends over 17 amino acids. V dropped 1 base and J dropped 4 bases, with 16 bases sitting between them. The germline CDR1 and CDR2 sequences are SEHNR and FQNEAQ (reference sequence). The CDR3 DNA reads as TGTGCCAGCAGCTTAGGGCGCCCCGGACAGACCACCGGGGAGCTGTTTTTT. Its protein product is CASSLGRPGQTTGELFF. The full variable domain, with the rest looked up from reference TRBV7-9 and TRBJ2-2, is DTGVSQNPRHKITKRGQNVTFRCDPISEHNRLYWYRQTLGQGPEFLTYFQNEAQLEKSRLLSDRFSAERPKGSFSTLEIQRTEQGDSAMYLCASSLGRPGQTTGELFFGEGSRLTVL.

This clonotype has a handful of counts. The chain couples TRBV7-9 to TRBJ1-1, with 8 bases aligning to TRBD1. J lost 0 bases, V lost 4 bases, and 10 bases had no gene match. CDR1 is SEHNR and CDR2 is FQNEAQ in the germline V gene (reference sequence). CDR3 size: 17 residues. The CDR3 is CASSYRQGSGLNTEAFF. The CDR3 DNA follows: TGTGCCAGCAGCTATAGACAGGGGTCGGGACTGAACACTGAAGCTTTCTTT.

The chain is built from TRBV7-9 and TRBJ2-1; 9 positions match TRBD1. CDR1 is SEHNR, CDR2 FQNEAQ, per germline (reference sequence). The CDR3 consists of 14 residues. J gave up 9 bases and V 5 bases, and 8 bases lay outside the gene matches. The CDR3, as DNA: TGTGCCAGCAGCAGAGACAGGGGGAGAGGTGAGCAGTTCTTC. Its translation: CASSRDRGRGEQFF.